The 20 T cell receptor beta chains listed next were all sequenced from one sample in a study of shared clonotypes between healthy human individuals. TCRdb's table, derived via immunoSEQ multiplex PCR, lists solely in-frame clones and lacks some. The sample has approximately 740,000 clones; approximately 79% are singletons. Specimen: memory CD4+ T cells sorted from blood. Subset indicated: CD45RA-negative fraction. The receptors derive from a woman aged 25 to 39 in good health.

This clone came up a few times. The V and J genes are TRBV11-1 and TRBJ2-5; D remains unclear. The germline V gene encodes CDR1 SGHAT and CDR2 FQDESV (reference sequence). Deletions cut 1 base from V and 3 bases from J, with 12 bases between. This CDR3 has 15 residues. CDR3 sequence: CASSLVGRIKETQYF. In nucleotides, the CDR3 is TGTGCCAGCAGCTTAGTTGGCAGAATTAAAGAGACCCAGTACTTC.

In this sample, this clone turned up a few times. The rearrangement links TRBV5-1 to TRBJ2-2; TRBD1 is a possible D gene (7 bases). This CDR3 region has 15 residues. Germline loops: CDR1 SGHRS, CDR2 YFSETQ. Trimming took 3 bases from V and 4 from J, leaving 13 bases between them. This chain's CDR3 is CASSSQGGSTGELFF. DNA of the CDR3: TGCGCCAGCAGCTCCCAGGGGGGTAGCACCGGGGAGCTGTTTTTT. Full variable domain (outside the CDR3, taken from reference TRBV5-1 and TRBJ2-2): KAGVTQTPRYLIKTRGQQVTLSCSPISGHRSVSWYQQTPGQGLQFLFEYFSETQRNKGNFPGRFSGRQFSNSRSEMNVSTLELGDSALYLCASSSQGGSTGELFFGEGSRLTVL.

The chain recombines TRBV27 with TRBJ2-7; 7 bases are a match to TRBD2. This CDR3 is 16 amino acids long. Germline values: CDR1 MNHEY, CDR2 SMNVEV (reference sequence). The junction had 11 bases not matched to a gene; V was cut back by 5 bases and J by 1 base. This CDR3 is CASSISRTSKSYEQYF. The DNA for the CDR3 is TGTGCCAGCAGTATCTCACGGACTAGTAAGTCCTACGAGCAGTACTTC.

The chain links TRBV5-4 to TRBJ2-5; TRBD2 agrees at 14 bases. CDR3 length: 16 amino acids. Germline V gene data show CDR1 as SGHNT and CDR2 as YYREEE (reference sequence). With 4 bases clipped from V and 7 bases from J, the junction kept 9 bases outside the gene matches. In DNA, the CDR3 is TGTGCCAGCAGCCAGACTAGCGGGAGGGGCTGGGGGACCCAGTACTTC. It specifies CASSQTSGRGWGTQYF.

J is TRBJ2-5 and V is TRBV28, with TRBD2 matching 9 bases. The CDR3 runs 16 residues. J lost 5 bases, V lost 5 bases, and 12 bases had no gene match. Germline assignment: CDR1 MDHEN and CDR2 SYDVKM. In DNA form, the CDR3 reads TGTGCCAGCAGTCCCCCCCCGGGACTAGCTTTTGAGACCCAGTACTTC. This encodes CASSPPPGLAFETQYF.

In nucleotides, the CDR3 is TGCGCCAGCAGTGAGGGTGGTAGCGGGAGGTCCAATGAGCAGTTCTTC. It yields the protein CASSEGGSGRSNEQFF. The chain combines TRBV10-1 with TRBJ2-1; 10 nucleotides align to TRBD2. The CDR3 consists of 16 residues. Germline CDR1 reads WNHNN; CDR2 reads SYGVQD (reference sequence). The V gene end was trimmed by 2 bases and the J gene end by 6 bases; junction bases not matched to a gene: 7.

The chain recombines TRBV2 with TRBJ1-2; D is uncertain. The germline V gene has CDR1 SNHLY and CDR2 FYNNEI. CDR3 length: 12 residues. Trimming took off 6 bases at V and 1 base at J, with 6 bases between the two ends. CDR3 sequence: CASRGYNYGYTF. The CDR3 coding sequence is TGTGCCAGCAGGGGGTATAACTATGGCTACACCTTC.

The chain uses TRBV11-2 and TRBJ2-1, with TRBD2 identical over 11 bases. This CDR3 is 17 amino acids long. Germline trimming cut 5 bases from V and 6 bases from J; bases unmatched to any gene: 12. The V gene's germline CDR1 is SGHAT and CDR2 FQNNGV. Written as DNA, the CDR3 is TGTGCCAGCAGCCCCCCGCCCCGACTAGCGGGATTCAATGAGCAGTTCTTC. Amino acid sequence: CASSPPPRLAGFNEQFF.

Comments on this clone: The junction departs from the called germline gene at one end, perhaps through a read error. The rearrangement joins TRBV4-1 to TRBJ2-1, with 12 bases lining up with TRBD2. Germline V lookup: CDR1 MGHRA, CDR2 YSYEKL. There are 14 residues in the CDR3. The DNA for the CDR3 is TGCGCCAGCAGCCAAGAACCTAGCGGGAGGGGAACCCTCTTC. Its translation: CASSQEPSGRGTLF.

As to this clone: This specimen includes other DNA sequences encoding the same CDR3. This chain connects TRBV4-1 to TRBJ2-7; no clear D. Germline CDR1 and CDR2: MGHRA and YSYEKL. The V and J ends lost 0 bases and 1 base respectively, with 7 bases between them. The CDR3 spans 14 residues. The CDR3 nucleotides are TGCGCCAGCAGCCAAGATTCGGCTTCCTACGAGCAGTACTTC. Its translation is CASSQDSASYEQYF.

Worth noting for this clone: Other DNA sequences of this sample code for an identical CDR3. The chain uses TRBV5-1 and TRBJ1-3; D is ambiguous. CDR3 length equals 14 residues. Looked up from germline, CDR1 is SGHRS and CDR2 is YFSETQ. Trimming shortened V by 0 bases and J by 1 base, and 5 bases separated the two germline ends. In nucleotides, the CDR3 is TGCGCCAGCAGCTTGGGTACGTCTGGAAACACCATATATTTT. It specifies CASSLGTSGNTIYF.

The chain couples TRBV5-1 to TRBJ2-3; TRBD2 might be the D (6 bases). Germline assignment: CDR1 SGHRS and CDR2 YFSETQ. The V gene lost 5 bases and the J gene lost 0 bases, with 10 bases spanning the gap. The CDR3 is 14 residues long. The CDR3 loop reads CASRETSSTDTQYF. In DNA, the CDR3 is TGCGCCAGCAGGGAGACTAGTAGCACAGATACGCAGTATTTT.

The chain uses TRBV21-1 and TRBJ2-7; TRBD1 is the table's D call and was not checked against the DNA. TRBV21-1 is listed as a pseudogene. The CDR3 is 13 residues long. DNA for the CDR3: TGTGCCAGCAGCAACCGGGACACCTACGAGCAGTACTTC. It codes for CASSNRDTYEQYF.

The chain is built from TRBV6-1 and TRBJ2-5; 13 nucleotides line up with TRBD2. The length of the CDR3 is 17 residues. Germline V lookup: CDR1 MNHNS, CDR2 SASEGT. J was trimmed by 3 bases and V by 3 bases; bases with no gene match: 7. The CDR3, as DNA: TGTGCCAGCAGTGACAACACGGGACTAGCGGGAAAAGAGACCCAGTACTTC. It codes for CASSDNTGLAGKETQYF.

This clone was picked up a small number of times. The chain joins TRBV5-1 to TRBJ2-3; D gene unclear. V lost 2 bases and J 3 bases, leaving 7 bases between the germline ends. CDR1 and CDR2 (germline): SGHRS, YFSETQ. CDR3 length: 13 residues. CDR3 DNA: TGCGCCAGCAGCTTCCCAGATACAGATACGCAGTATTTT. This sequence encodes CASSFPDTDTQYF. The variable domain in full, with the rest retrieved from reference TRBV5-1 and TRBJ2-3, is KAGVTQTPRYLIKTRGQQVTLSCSPISGHRSVSWYQQTPGQGLQFLFEYFSETQRNKGNFPGRFSGRQFSNSRSEMNVSTLELGDSALYLCASSFPDTDTQYFGPGTRLTVL.

This chain uses TRBV27 with TRBJ2-2; possible D gene TRBD2, 5 bases. V was pared by 4 bases and J by 3 bases, with 9 bases between. The CDR3 totals 14 residues. Germline assignment: CDR1 MNHEY and CDR2 SMNVEV (reference sequence). CDR3 in DNA: TGTGCCAGCAGTTCCGGGGAACACACCGGGGAGCTGTTTTTT. It is translated as CASSSGEHTGELFF.

V usage is TRBV19 and J usage is TRBJ1-5; D is unresolved. Trimming shortened V by 4 bases and J by 0 bases, and 19 bases separated the two germline ends. Per germline, CDR1 LNHDA and CDR2 SQIVND (reference sequence). The CDR3 is 18 amino acids. CDR3 nucleotide sequence: TGTGCCAGTAGTACCTATCCTGAGGTCCGATATAGCAATCAGCCCCAGCATTTT. As protein: CASSTYPEVRYSNQPQHF.

CDR3 region: CASSLDRGGGEKLFF. The CDR3 nucleotides read TGCGCCAGCAGCCTGGACAGGGGAGGCGGTGAAAAACTGTTTTTT. The chain links TRBV5-1 to TRBJ1-4; 9 bases are a match to TRBD1. With 4 bases clipped from V and 7 bases from J, the junction kept 8 bases outside the gene matches. The CDR3 totals 15 residues. Germline lookup yields CDR1 SGHRS and CDR2 YFSETQ.

This clone was detected only a few times. The V and J genes are TRBV7-2 and TRBJ1-5, with D possibly matching TRBD1 (6 bases). V gave up 1 base and J gave up 3 bases, with 10 bases separating them. The length of the CDR3 is 15 residues. CDR1 is SGHTA, CDR2 FQGNSA, per germline. The CDR3 coding sequence is TGTGCCAGCAGCTTAGTGGCAGGGGACAATCAGCCCCAGCATTTT. This codes for CASSLVAGDNQPQHF.

The V and J genes are TRBV27 and TRBJ2-7; 7 bases line up with TRBD1. Germline values: CDR1 MNHEY, CDR2 SMNVEV (reference sequence). The J segment lost 5 bases and the V segment lost 5 bases, leaving 9 bases of the junction unmatched. This CDR3 has 14 residues. The CDR3, as DNA: TGTGCCAGCAGTCCCCTAGACAGGGCCCACGAGCAGTACTTC. Its translation: CASSPLDRAHEQYF.